These T cell receptor beta chains were read from a single sample in a study of T cell responses to AZD1222 COVID-19 vaccine. Profiling relied on immunoSEQ multiplex PCR, and the TCRdb table lists in-frame clones only, not all of them. This sample carries 170,000 or so clones, roughly nine tenths of them seen once, and the ten largest clones take approximately 3%. The specimen comprised peripheral blood, sampled on day 0 of AZD1222 vaccination. These receptors were obtained from an adult in good health. Each CDR3 is given with its conserved first and last residue. D genes are given only for firm matches. A row's size may be missing; if present it is once, few, many or a size class.

clone size: -; D gene: TRBD1; V gene: TRBV27; J gene: TRBJ1-2; CDR3 DNA: TGTGCCAGCACCCGACAGGGCGATAGGTATGGCTACACCTTC; CDR3 protein: CASTRQGDRYGYTF
clone size: -; D gene: TRBD2; V gene: TRBV7-6; J gene: TRBJ2-1; CDR3 DNA: TGTGCCAGCAGCTTAACAAGCGGGGCCTACAATGAGCAGTTCTTC; CDR3 protein: CASSLTSGAYNEQFF
clone size: -; D gene: -; V gene: TRBV18; J gene: TRBJ2-7; CDR3 DNA: TGTGCCAGCTCACTAGGGGGAGATTCTGGCGAGCAGTACTTC; CDR3 protein: CASSLGGDSGEQYF
clone size: -; D gene: -; V gene: TRBV4-1; J gene: TRBJ1-1; CDR3 DNA: TGCGCCAGCAGCCAAGCGGAAGTCTTTCCCACTGAAGCTTTCTTT; CDR3 protein: CASSQAEVFPTEAFF
clone size: -; D gene: TRBD2; V gene: TRBV10-3; J gene: TRBJ2-3; CDR3 DNA: TGTGCCATCAGTGAGTCCCTAGCGGGGGGCCTCACAAGAGATACGCAGTATTTT; CDR3 protein: CAISESLAGGLTRDTQYF
clone size: -; D gene: -; V gene: TRBV9; J gene: TRBJ2-1; CDR3 DNA: TGTTCATCGAAGCATGGGGACGTCGATGAGCAGTTCTTC; CDR3 protein: CSSKHGDVDEQFF
clone size: -; D gene: TRBD1; V gene: TRBV7-2; J gene: TRBJ2-1; CDR3 DNA: TGTGCCAGCAGCCCAACACAGGGGGCGGAGAGGAATGAGCAGTTCTTC; CDR3 protein: CASSPTQGAERNEQFF
clone size: -; D gene: -; V gene: TRBV19; J gene: TRBJ1-2; CDR3 DNA: TGTGCCAGTAGTATAGGGAAGGGCTACACCTTC; CDR3 protein: CASSIGKGYTF
clone size: -; D gene: TRBD1; V gene: TRBV11-2; J gene: TRBJ2-5; CDR3 DNA: TGTGCCAGCAGCAGGGACAGGGGAGAGACCCAGTACTTC; CDR3 protein: CASSRDRGETQYF
clone size: -; D gene: -; V gene: TRBV7-2; J gene: TRBJ1-6; CDR3 DNA: TGTGCCAGCAGCTTGGACAACCATTCAAGTTCACCCCTCCACTTT; CDR3 protein: CASSLDNHSSSPLHF
clone size: -; D gene: -; V gene: TRBV28; J gene: TRBJ1-6; CDR3 DNA: TGTGCCAGCAGTCCACGACAAGGCCTGCCTAATTCACCCCTCCACTTT; CDR3 protein: CASSPRQGLPNSPLHF
clone size: -; D gene: -; V gene: TRBV2; J gene: TRBJ1-6; CDR3 DNA: TGTGCCAGCAGGGAAGACCCTTTCTCCTATAATTCACCCCTCCACTTT; CDR3 protein: CASREDPFSYNSPLHF
clone size: -; D gene: TRBD1; V gene: TRBV9; J gene: TRBJ1-3; CDR3 DNA: TGTGCCAGCAGCCAGGGACAGGGGAAAGGCTCTGGAAACACCATATATTTT; CDR3 protein: CASSQGQGKGSGNTIYF
clone size: few; D gene: TRBD2; V gene: TRBV11-2; J gene: TRBJ2-5; CDR3 DNA: TGTGCCAGCAGCCAACCCGGGACTACCCAAGAGACCCAGTACTTC; CDR3 protein: CASSQPGTTQETQYF
clone size: -; D gene: -; V gene: TRBV10-3; J gene: TRBJ2-3; CDR3 DNA: TGTGCCATCAGTGAAGGGTCAGGGCTCGGAGATACGCAGTATTTT; CDR3 protein: CAISEGSGLGDTQYF
clone size: -; D gene: -; V gene: TRBV5-1; J gene: TRBJ2-7; CDR3 DNA: TGCGCCAGCAGCTCTGATCAGGGGTCGCGGCAGTACTTC; CDR3 protein: CASSSDQGSRQYF
clone size: -; D gene: -; V gene: TRBV30; J gene: TRBJ2-7; CDR3 DNA: TGTGCCTGGAGTGGGAGGGGGCTAGCCGAGCAGTACTTC; CDR3 protein: CAWSGRGLAEQYF
clone size: -; D gene: -; V gene: TRBV6-2/TRBV6-3; J gene: TRBJ2-2; CDR3 DNA: TGTGCCAGCAGCCCCCCGACAGGAAGGGGCCCCGGGGAGCTGTTTTTT; CDR3 protein: CASSPPTGRGPGELFF
clone size: once; D gene: -; V gene: TRBV6-2/TRBV6-3; J gene: TRBJ2-7; CDR3 DNA: TGTGCCAGCAGTGACAACCCGCCTAGTCCCTACGAGCAGTACTTC; CDR3 protein: CASSDNPPSPYEQYF
clone size: once; D gene: -; V gene: TRBV2; J gene: TRBJ1-2; CDR3 DNA: TGTGCCAGGAGAGAAGCGACTAGGGGCGGCTACACCTTC; CDR3 protein: CARREATRGGYTF
clone size: -; D gene: -; V gene: TRBV18; J gene: TRBJ1-5; CDR3 DNA: TGTGCCAGCTCACCCGTTCTTAGCAATCAGCCCCAGCATTTT; CDR3 protein: CASSPVLSNQPQHF
clone size: -; D gene: -; V gene: TRBV5-4; J gene: TRBJ1-2; CDR3 DNA: TGTGCCAGCAGTGGGGGGACGACGGGCGGCTACACCTTC; CDR3 protein: CASSGGTTGGYTF
clone size: -; D gene: -; V gene: TRBV23-1; J gene: TRBJ1-5; CDR3 DNA: TGCGCCAGCAGTCAATCGATGGGGCCAGACCTTTATAGCAATCAGCCCCAGCATTTT; CDR3 protein: CASSQSMGPDLYSNQPQHF
clone size: -; D gene: -; V gene: TRBV6-6; J gene: TRBJ1-1; CDR3 DNA: TGTGCCAGCAGTTACTCGATACGGAAGAACACTGAAGCTTTCTTT; CDR3 protein: CASSYSIRKNTEAFF
clone size: -; D gene: -; V gene: TRBV18; J gene: TRBJ2-5; CDR3 DNA: TGTGCCAGCTCACCAGGGGGCAGGTTGATCGCGGAGACCCAGTACTTC; CDR3 protein: CASSPGGRLIAETQYF
clone size: -; D gene: -; V gene: TRBV9; J gene: TRBJ1-2; CDR3 DNA: TGTGCCAGCAGCGTAGCCGGGGGCTCCGGAGGTCAGGGCTACACCTTC; CDR3 protein: CASSVAGGSGGQGYTF
clone size: -; D gene: TRBD2; V gene: TRBV4-1; J gene: TRBJ2-7; CDR3 DNA: TGCGCCAGCAGCCATCGACTAGCGGGGGAGTACGAGCAGTACTTC; CDR3 protein: CASSHRLAGEYEQYF
clone size: -; D gene: TRBD1; V gene: TRBV9; J gene: TRBJ1-4; CDR3 DNA: TGTGCCAGCAGCGGAGGGACAGGAACTAATGAAAAACTGTTTTTT; CDR3 protein: CASSGGTGTNEKLFF
clone size: -; D gene: -; V gene: TRBV27; J gene: TRBJ1-4; CDR3 DNA: TGTGCCAGCAGCCTCCACCCAGCAACTAATGAAAAACTGTTTTTT; CDR3 protein: CASSLHPATNEKLFF
clone size: -; D gene: -; V gene: TRBV6-5; J gene: TRBJ1-3; CDR3 DNA: TGTGCCAGCAGGCGCGAGGCCTCTGGAAACACCATATATTTT; CDR3 protein: CASRREASGNTIYF
clone size: once; D gene: TRBD1; V gene: TRBV27; J gene: TRBJ2-7; CDR3 DNA: TGTGCCAGCTGGACAGGGGGGGTGGAGCAGTACTTC; CDR3 protein: CASWTGGVEQYF
clone size: -; D gene: -; V gene: TRBV18; J gene: TRBJ2-3; CDR3 DNA: TGTGCCAGCTCACCGCGCGGGACAGATACGCAGTATTTT; CDR3 protein: CASSPRGTDTQYF